This T cell receptor (beta chain) derives from a study of T cell repertoires in cytomegalovirus infection. This CDR3 contains 13 residues. In germline, CDR1 is SQVTM, CDR2 ANQGSEA. The V and J ends lost 4 bases and 0 bases respectively, with 6 bases between them. This clonotype was seen a handful of times. The antigen remains unidentified. TCRdb re-analysed the reads in MiXCR, keeping a single row per CDR3 protein. The data contain about 770,000 distinct CDR3 sequences, under 35% of them singletons. This sample comprised cultured CD8+ T cells from PBMCs, obtained from culture after CMV antigen stimulation. This receptor was identified in a human donor in good health (CMV status not recorded). Some clones in this sample may be carry-over from other donors' samples. The genes are TRBV29-1 and TRBJ2-2; D not resolved. As DNA, the CDR3 is TGCAGCGTTGCCGTGCCGAACACCGGGGAGCTGTTTTTT. Residues: CSVAVPNTGELFF.